This T cell receptor beta chain was sequenced in a study of CD4+ T cells in melanoma. This clone was found a few times. What it recognizes is unknown. Repertoires were generated with immunoSEQ multiplex PCR, while TCRdb's copy carries only in-frame clones and drops some. This sample has more than 13,000 clones, with over 80% found just once. The V gene's germline CDR1 is SNHLY and CDR2 FYNNEI. Unmatched junction bases numbered 14, after V lost 4 bases and J lost 9 bases. This CDR3 comprises 16 residues. Whole-study results and caveats: In melanoma, neoantigen-specific CD4+ T cells reportedly differed in differentiation state. A reported correlation linked neoantigen-specific CD4+ T cells to CD8+, macrophage and B cell function.

The rearrangement joins TRBV2 to TRBJ2-1, with 8 bases matching TRBD2. Material: cells from a culture (not recorded whether cultured in vitro). This TCR came from a human donor with melanoma. CDR3 amino acids: CASSGNGGAGRIEQFF. CDR3 DNA sequence: TGTGCCAGCAGTGGGAACGGGGGGGCAGGTCGTATTGAGCAGTTCTTC.